This record concerns one T cell receptor (beta chain) sequence. This clonotype was detected only once. Its antigen specificity is not known. This may be a read error: a much more frequent sequence differs by one nucleotide. Bone marrow was sampled from every patient at the time of active disease. Ficoll-Hypaque density gradient centrifugation was used to isolate bone marrow mononuclear cells. To remove myeloma plasma cells, the cells were labeled with CD138 magnetic microbeads on a MACS separator, and CD138-negative cells were then collected by negative selection. Purity of the isolated cells was checked by flow cytometry on an Attune NxT using CD138 antibodies. Total RNA was extracted with TRIzol reagent and quantified with a NanoDrop spectrophotometer. For each patient, paired RNA-seq and IR-seq were run on the CD138-negative bone marrow sample from that patient. TCR libraries were built from approximately 400 ng RNA with the Immunoverse kit, using molecular barcoded adaptors covering alpha/delta and beta/gamma chains. The same RNA used for transcriptome sequencing was used for TCR library preparation. An Illumina HiSeq 4000 with 2 x 150 cycles was used to sequence the TCR libraries. Per the authors' processing: TCR reads were aligned to human V, D, J and C references and assembled into CDR3 clonotypes with MiXCR, including quality filtering and error correction. The tcR package in R was used for analysis of clonotype counts and gene usage diversity. For inspection of raw mapping reads, RNA-seq reads were mapped by STAR aligner version 2.5.3a onto GRCh37 of the human genome. To test how sequencing depth affects detected clonotypes, IR-seq fastq files were randomly downsampled with Seqtk 1.3. Through fastp at Q25 and MiXCR, TCRdb rebuilt clones from the public reads, retaining in-frame beta chains. Identical CDR3 proteins give one entry, which carries the most common genes and DNA. In this record, the V and J calls reflect TCRdb's handling and not the investigators' own analysis. Present in this sample are about 57,000 distinct CDR3 sequences, 14% of which were seen just once. In total, the top ten clones hold around 45% of the sample.

This record comes from a study of read filtering for tumor transcriptome and immune sequencing (TCRdb year 2020). Broadly, across the study: Of the patients in the cohort, under 20 were male and more than 12 were female, and their mean age was about 68 years, with a range of about 40 to 85. By revised international staging, eight or nine patients were R-ISS I, some 16 were R-ISS II and 7 were R-ISS III. Whole-transcriptome libraries were prepared with the TruSeq RNA Access Library Prep Kit after DNase treatment. Per sample, about 4.05 to 10.27 million TCR-region mapped reads were obtained with IR-seq, compared with only 85 to 1273 with RNA-seq. Using the same bone marrow samples, the study compared TCR repertoires obtained by targeted immune repertoire sequencing with those obtained by bulk whole-transcriptome sequencing. As a main aim, a read-filtering strategy for immune repertoire data was addressed, with the specific question being whether clonotypes supported by a single read should be removed. Here is what the overall study found, with its caveats: Clonotypes were captured by IR-seq at much higher depth and more reliably than by RNA-seq, and smaller IR-seq throughput was sufficient for identification of most shared clonotypes. Single-read clonotypes made up about 87% of clonotypes but about 3.2% of total reads in IR-seq, and just under 75% of clonotypes and about 45% of reads in RNA-seq. The sorted CD138-negative fraction was composed of a mixed bone marrow immune population rather than of purified T cells. The correlation between IR-seq and RNA-seq shared clonotype proportions was increased by removal of single-read clonotypes.

The CDR1 and CDR2 encoded by the germline V gene (reference sequence) are DFQATT and SNEGSKA. The CDR3 numbers 16 residues from cysteine through phenylalanine. Solely the CDR3 DNA is kept, with 48 bases framed from the first base. The junction shows trimming of 3 bases on V and 9 bases on J, and the gene matches do not reach 14 bases of it. This clonotype was sampled from a donor at least 40 years old with multiple myeloma. The V gene is TRBV20-1 and the J gene is TRBJ2-1, and 10 junction bases match TRBD2. The sample comprised a population of CD138-negative cells sorted from bone marrow. Taken with the paper, the label for cell subset or site translates to: bone marrow mononuclear cells depleted of CD138+ plasma/myeloma cells by negative magnetic selection. Here the CDR3 is given as CSASRASSGRATEQFF. The sequence in DNA is TGCAGTGCTAGCCGCGCCTCTAGCGGGAGAGCGACTGAGCAGTTCTTC.